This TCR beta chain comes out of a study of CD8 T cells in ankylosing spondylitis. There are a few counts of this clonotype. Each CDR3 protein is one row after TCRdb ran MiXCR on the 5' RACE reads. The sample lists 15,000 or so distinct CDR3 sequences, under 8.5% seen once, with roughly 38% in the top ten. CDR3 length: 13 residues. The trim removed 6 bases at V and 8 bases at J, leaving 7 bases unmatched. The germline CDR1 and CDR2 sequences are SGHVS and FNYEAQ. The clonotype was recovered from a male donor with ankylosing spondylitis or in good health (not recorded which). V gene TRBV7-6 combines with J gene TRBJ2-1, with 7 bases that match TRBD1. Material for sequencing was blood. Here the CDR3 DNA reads TGTGCCAGCAGATCCACAGGGGCCCATGAGCAGTTCTTC. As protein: CASRSTGAHEQFF.